Listed below are T cell receptor beta chains from one sample, sequenced in a study of T-cell reconstitution after alpha-beta-depleted transplantation in children. TCRdb redid the calling of the PCR reads with MiXCR, one entry per CDR3 protein. The sample includes 280,000 or so distinct CDR3 sequences, under 14% of them seen just once. The sequencing used peripheral blood, collected 180 days after TCRalphabeta/CD19-depleted stem cell transplant. Source of these receptors: a male patient under 10 years old who had a stem cell transplant for chronic granulomatous disease, so the T cells may come from the graft donor. The CDR3 runs from the conserved cysteine through the conserved F or W. Fields, in order: J gene, D gene, clone size, V gene, CDR3 DNA, CDR3 protein. A D gene is named only where the DNA matches it firmly. Clone size is stated in some rows and not others, as once, few, many or a class when expanded.

j_gene: TRBJ2-1
d_gene: TRBD2
abundance: many
v_gene: TRBV5-1
CDR3nt: TGCGCCAGCAGCTTGCCCAGGACTAGCGGAGCGAACAATGAGCAGTTCTTC
CDR3aa: CASSLPRTSGANNEQFF

j_gene: TRBJ2-5
d_gene: NA
abundance: NA
v_gene: TRBV11-2
CDR3nt: TGTGCCAGCAGCTCACGGGCCCTGGGGTTAGGGGAGACCCAGTACTTC
CDR3aa: CASSSRALGLGETQYF

j_gene: TRBJ2-7
d_gene: TRBD2
abundance: many
v_gene: TRBV10-3
CDR3nt: TGTGCCATCAGAGGGACTAGCTCCTACGAGCAGTACTTC
CDR3aa: CAIRGTSSYEQYF

j_gene: TRBJ2-3
d_gene: NA
abundance: many
v_gene: TRBV5-6
CDR3nt: TGTGCCAGCAGCTTTCTTCCCCGAGATACGCAGTATTTT
CDR3aa: CASSFLPRDTQYF

j_gene: TRBJ2-1
d_gene: NA
abundance: many
v_gene: TRBV10-3
CDR3nt: TGTGCCATCAGTGAGTCGGGGGGTCATGAGCAGTTCTTC
CDR3aa: CAISESGGHEQFF

j_gene: TRBJ2-3
d_gene: TRBD2
abundance: many
v_gene: TRBV5-1
CDR3nt: TGCGCCAGCAGCTTGGATAATAGCGGGAGGAGAGGCGATACGCAGTATTTT
CDR3aa: CASSLDNSGRRGDTQYF

j_gene: TRBJ1-4
d_gene: NA
abundance: many
v_gene: TRBV20-1
CDR3nt: TGCAGTGTATGGGCCCTGGAGGTTGAAAAACTGTTTTTT
CDR3aa: CSVWALEVEKLFF

j_gene: TRBJ2-3
d_gene: TRBD2
abundance: many
v_gene: TRBV6-2/TRBV6-3
CDR3nt: TGTGCCAGCAGTTACTCGAAGACTAGCAGCACAGATACGCAGTATTTT
CDR3aa: CASSYSKTSSTDTQYF

j_gene: TRBJ2-7
d_gene: NA
abundance: many
v_gene: TRBV25-1
CDR3nt: TGTGCCAGCAGTGATTGGGACAGCGGGGCCGGCGAGCAGTACTTC
CDR3aa: CASSDWDSGAGEQYF

j_gene: TRBJ2-7
d_gene: TRBD2
abundance: many
v_gene: TRBV7-8
CDR3nt: TGTGCCAGCAGCTTTTCTGAATCGGGAGGGAGGTACGAGCAGTACTTC
CDR3aa: CASSFSESGGRYEQYF

j_gene: TRBJ2-1
d_gene: TRBD2
abundance: many
v_gene: TRBV30
CDR3nt: TGTGCTGGCACTCTAGCGGGAGGGATCTACAATGAGCAGTTCTTC
CDR3aa: CAGTLAGGIYNEQFF

j_gene: TRBJ1-1
d_gene: NA
abundance: many
v_gene: TRBV20-1
CDR3nt: TGCAGTGCTAGAGAGGGGGGGTACACTGAAGCTTTCTTT
CDR3aa: CSAREGGYTEAFF

j_gene: TRBJ2-3
d_gene: TRBD2
abundance: many
v_gene: TRBV5-5
CDR3nt: TGTGCCAGCAGACCCGCTTCCCTAGCGGGGGGAAGCACAGATACGCAGTATTTT
CDR3aa: CASRPASLAGGSTDTQYF

j_gene: TRBJ2-3
d_gene: NA
abundance: many
v_gene: TRBV29-1
CDR3nt: TGCAGCGTTGAAGAGGACCGGATTGCGCAGTATTTT
CDR3aa: CSVEEDRIAQYF

j_gene: TRBJ2-1
d_gene: NA
abundance: many
v_gene: TRBV29-1
CDR3nt: TGCAGCGTTCGGCCAGGGCGGAATGAGCAGTTCTTC
CDR3aa: CSVRPGRNEQFF

j_gene: TRBJ2-5
d_gene: NA
abundance: many
v_gene: TRBV5-1
CDR3nt: TGCGCCAGCAGCTTGGAGTGGAGCGCGGGAGAGACCCAGTACTTC
CDR3aa: CASSLEWSAGETQYF

j_gene: TRBJ1-5
d_gene: NA
abundance: NA
v_gene: TRBV19
CDR3nt: TGTGCCAGTAGGGCCCCGGTAGTCAATCAGCCCCAGCATTTT
CDR3aa: CASRAPVVNQPQHF

j_gene: TRBJ2-1
d_gene: NA
abundance: many
v_gene: TRBV20-1
CDR3nt: TGCAGTGCTAGAGATCTTGCGGCTAGGCCCGATGAGCAGTTCTTC
CDR3aa: CSARDLAARPDEQFF

j_gene: TRBJ2-1
d_gene: NA
abundance: many
v_gene: TRBV5-1
CDR3nt: TGCGCCAGCAGCTTGAAGGGGGAGGTCAATGAGCAGTTCTTC
CDR3aa: CASSLKGEVNEQFF

j_gene: TRBJ2-1
d_gene: NA
abundance: many
v_gene: TRBV7-2
CDR3nt: TGTGCCAGCAGCCCAAGTATGAGGGCCTACAATGAGCAGTTCTTC
CDR3aa: CASSPSMRAYNEQFF

j_gene: TRBJ2-3
d_gene: NA
abundance: few
v_gene: TRBV28
CDR3nt: TGTGCCAGCAGTGTAGCGGTTTTTAGCACAGATACGCAGTATTTT
CDR3aa: CASSVAVFSTDTQYF

j_gene: TRBJ2-2
d_gene: NA
abundance: many
v_gene: TRBV20-1
CDR3nt: TGCAGTGCCCTCCGGGTCTTAAACACCGGGGAGCTGTTTTTT
CDR3aa: CSALRVLNTGELFF

j_gene: TRBJ1-2
d_gene: TRBD1
abundance: few
v_gene: TRBV14
CDR3nt: TGTGCCAGCAGCGAAGATCATACAGGGGGCGCGACTTATGGCTACACCTTC
CDR3aa: CASSEDHTGGATYGYTF

j_gene: TRBJ2-7
d_gene: NA
abundance: many
v_gene: TRBV27
CDR3nt: TGTGCCAGCAGGACCGAACCGGGGGAGCAGTACTTC
CDR3aa: CASRTEPGEQYF

j_gene: TRBJ2-7
d_gene: NA
abundance: many
v_gene: TRBV27
CDR3nt: TGTGCCAGCAGTTCATATAGCGGAGGGGGCTCCTACGAGCAGTACTTC
CDR3aa: CASSSYSGGGSYEQYF

j_gene: TRBJ2-3
d_gene: NA
abundance: many
v_gene: TRBV12-3/TRBV12-4
CDR3nt: TGTGCCAGCAGCAACCCGAGGGCAGGGACAGATACGCAGTATTTT
CDR3aa: CASSNPRAGTDTQYF

j_gene: TRBJ2-7
d_gene: NA
abundance: many
v_gene: TRBV4-3
CDR3nt: TGCGCCAGCAGCCACACTGACGGTTCCTACGAGCAGTACTTC
CDR3aa: CASSHTDGSYEQYF

j_gene: TRBJ2-7
d_gene: NA
abundance: many
v_gene: TRBV7-6
CDR3nt: TGTGCCAGCAGCTTAGATAGCGCGGGAAGCTACGAGCAGTACTTC
CDR3aa: CASSLDSAGSYEQYF

j_gene: TRBJ1-1
d_gene: NA
abundance: many
v_gene: TRBV20-1
CDR3nt: TGCAGTGCTAGTAAGGACAGCCCAATTGAAGCTTTCTTT
CDR3aa: CSASKDSPIEAFF

j_gene: TRBJ2-1
d_gene: TRBD2
abundance: many
v_gene: TRBV7-3
CDR3nt: TGTGCCAGCAGCTTAAAAGGGACTAGCGGGAGCAATGAGCAGTTCTTC
CDR3aa: CASSLKGTSGSNEQFF

j_gene: TRBJ2-3
d_gene: NA
abundance: many
v_gene: TRBV29-1
CDR3nt: TGCAGCGTCGGGCTAGGGATTAGCACAGATACGCAGTATTTT
CDR3aa: CSVGLGISTDTQYF

j_gene: TRBJ2-6
d_gene: NA
abundance: many
v_gene: TRBV7-8
CDR3nt: TGTGCCAGCAGCTTGTGGGTGGGGGTCGGGGCCAACGTCCTGACTTTC
CDR3aa: CASSLWVGVGANVLTF

j_gene: TRBJ2-7
d_gene: NA
abundance: many
v_gene: TRBV27
CDR3nt: TGTGCCAGCAGTTTAGAACATTTCTCCTACGAGCAGTACTTC
CDR3aa: CASSLEHFSYEQYF

j_gene: TRBJ2-7
d_gene: NA
abundance: many
v_gene: TRBV6-2/TRBV6-3
CDR3nt: TGTGCCAGCAGTATCCGGGCCGAGCAGTACTTC
CDR3aa: CASSIRAEQYF

j_gene: TRBJ2-1
d_gene: TRBD1
abundance: few
v_gene: TRBV9
CDR3nt: TGTGCCAGCAGCCCCAGTGGGGACAGGACCTATCCCCATGAGCAGTTCTTC
CDR3aa: CASSPSGDRTYPHEQFF

j_gene: TRBJ2-7
d_gene: TRBD1
abundance: NA
v_gene: TRBV5-6
CDR3nt: TGTGCCAGCAGCTCTTTTCGGGACAGGGGGGACGAGCAGTACTTC
CDR3aa: CASSSFRDRGDEQYF

j_gene: TRBJ1-4
d_gene: NA
abundance: many
v_gene: TRBV7-2
CDR3nt: TGTGCCAGCAGCCCCCAGGCGACTGCAACTAATGAAAAACTGTTTTTT
CDR3aa: CASSPQATATNEKLFF

j_gene: TRBJ2-3
d_gene: TRBD2
abundance: many
v_gene: TRBV7-9
CDR3nt: TGTGCCAGCAGCCCCCGCGGCGGGAGGGTCACAGATACGCAGTATTTT
CDR3aa: CASSPRGGRVTDTQYF

j_gene: TRBJ2-2
d_gene: NA
abundance: many
v_gene: TRBV25-1
CDR3nt: TGTGCCAGCAGTGACCATAGCCAGTGGGAGCCGAACACCGGGGAGCTGTTTTTT
CDR3aa: CASSDHSQWEPNTGELFF

j_gene: TRBJ2-2
d_gene: NA
abundance: many
v_gene: TRBV12-3/TRBV12-4
CDR3nt: TGTGCCAGCAGCCGTCACACCGGGGAGCTGTTTTTT
CDR3aa: CASSRHTGELFF

j_gene: TRBJ2-7
d_gene: NA
abundance: many
v_gene: TRBV5-1
CDR3nt: TGCGCCAGCAGCTTGTTGGTTGACTTTACCTACGAGCAGTACTTC
CDR3aa: CASSLLVDFTYEQYF

j_gene: TRBJ2-5
d_gene: TRBD2
abundance: many
v_gene: TRBV28
CDR3nt: TGTGCCAGCAAACGGGAGGGGTGGGAGACCCAGTACTTC
CDR3aa: CASKREGWETQYF

j_gene: TRBJ1-1
d_gene: NA
abundance: many
v_gene: TRBV7-2
CDR3nt: TGTGCCAGCAGCTTTGGGCCGGGCCCCGGAGCTTTCTTT
CDR3aa: CASSFGPGPGAFF

j_gene: TRBJ2-2
d_gene: NA
abundance: many
v_gene: TRBV28
CDR3nt: TGTGCCAGCAGTTCCAGGGGCCGCACCGGGGAGCTGTTTTTT
CDR3aa: CASSSRGRTGELFF

j_gene: TRBJ2-7
d_gene: NA
abundance: many
v_gene: TRBV20-1
CDR3nt: TGCAGTGCTTTAGCCTTCGCTAGATCCTACGAGCAGTACTTC
CDR3aa: CSALAFARSYEQYF

j_gene: TRBJ2-5
d_gene: NA
abundance: many
v_gene: TRBV20-1
CDR3nt: TGCAGTGCTAGAGATCGGGGGCTTAACACCCAGTACTTC
CDR3aa: CSARDRGLNTQYF

j_gene: TRBJ2-5
d_gene: NA
abundance: many
v_gene: TRBV5-1
CDR3nt: TGCGCCAGCAGCGCGGACCTTCAAGAGACCCAGTACTTC
CDR3aa: CASSADLQETQYF

j_gene: TRBJ2-1
d_gene: NA
abundance: many
v_gene: TRBV15
CDR3nt: TGTGCCACCAGCAGAGACGGGCGGGACAATGAGCAGTTCTTC
CDR3aa: CATSRDGRDNEQFF

j_gene: TRBJ1-2
d_gene: NA
abundance: few
v_gene: TRBV3-1
CDR3nt: TGTGCCAGCAGCCCGTTTGGAGGTAACTATGGCTACACCTTC
CDR3aa: CASSPFGGNYGYTF

j_gene: TRBJ2-3
d_gene: TRBD2
abundance: many
v_gene: TRBV29-1
CDR3nt: TGCAGCGTCTGGGCGGGGACTAGCTTTCCAGATACGCAGTATTTT
CDR3aa: CSVWAGTSFPDTQYF

j_gene: TRBJ2-7
d_gene: NA
abundance: many
v_gene: TRBV5-1
CDR3nt: TGCGCCAGCAGCCGAGCGGACTCCTACGAGCAGTACTTC
CDR3aa: CASSRADSYEQYF

j_gene: TRBJ2-3
d_gene: TRBD1
abundance: few
v_gene: TRBV15
CDR3nt: TGTGCCACCACCATCCGGGGACAGATGCACTCTAGCACAGATACGCAGTATTTT
CDR3aa: CATTIRGQMHSSTDTQYF

j_gene: TRBJ1-1
d_gene: NA
abundance: many
v_gene: TRBV12-3/TRBV12-4
CDR3nt: TGTGCCAGCAGGGACGCGGGGGTCACTGAAGCTTTCTTT
CDR3aa: CASRDAGVTEAFF

j_gene: TRBJ1-5
d_gene: NA
abundance: few
v_gene: TRBV7-8
CDR3nt: TGTGCCAGCAGCTTAGACGGTCGGGGATCAGGCAATCAGCCCCAGCATTTT
CDR3aa: CASSLDGRGSGNQPQHF

j_gene: TRBJ2-5
d_gene: TRBD2
abundance: many
v_gene: TRBV24-1
CDR3nt: TGTGCCACCAGACTCACCGGGGGGGAAGAGACCCAGTACTTC
CDR3aa: CATRLTGGEETQYF

j_gene: TRBJ2-7
d_gene: NA
abundance: many
v_gene: TRBV7-8
CDR3nt: TGTGCCAGCAGCTTAAAGAGGTTTCGGGGGGCAGGCTACGAGCAGTACTTC
CDR3aa: CASSLKRFRGAGYEQYF

j_gene: TRBJ2-7
d_gene: TRBD1
abundance: many
v_gene: TRBV25-1
CDR3nt: TGTGCCAGCAGTGGACAAAAGACAGGGGCGCTCTACGAGCAGTACTTC
CDR3aa: CASSGQKTGALYEQYF

j_gene: TRBJ2-4
d_gene: NA
abundance: many
v_gene: TRBV29-1
CDR3nt: TGCAGCGTTGACGACGGAAACATTCAGTACTTC
CDR3aa: CSVDDGNIQYF

j_gene: TRBJ2-4
d_gene: NA
abundance: NA
v_gene: TRBV6-7
CDR3nt: TGTGCCAGCAGTTACTCGTCGGGGGCTTGGGGCCCTAACAATCAGTACTTC
CDR3aa: CASSYSSGAWGPNNQYF